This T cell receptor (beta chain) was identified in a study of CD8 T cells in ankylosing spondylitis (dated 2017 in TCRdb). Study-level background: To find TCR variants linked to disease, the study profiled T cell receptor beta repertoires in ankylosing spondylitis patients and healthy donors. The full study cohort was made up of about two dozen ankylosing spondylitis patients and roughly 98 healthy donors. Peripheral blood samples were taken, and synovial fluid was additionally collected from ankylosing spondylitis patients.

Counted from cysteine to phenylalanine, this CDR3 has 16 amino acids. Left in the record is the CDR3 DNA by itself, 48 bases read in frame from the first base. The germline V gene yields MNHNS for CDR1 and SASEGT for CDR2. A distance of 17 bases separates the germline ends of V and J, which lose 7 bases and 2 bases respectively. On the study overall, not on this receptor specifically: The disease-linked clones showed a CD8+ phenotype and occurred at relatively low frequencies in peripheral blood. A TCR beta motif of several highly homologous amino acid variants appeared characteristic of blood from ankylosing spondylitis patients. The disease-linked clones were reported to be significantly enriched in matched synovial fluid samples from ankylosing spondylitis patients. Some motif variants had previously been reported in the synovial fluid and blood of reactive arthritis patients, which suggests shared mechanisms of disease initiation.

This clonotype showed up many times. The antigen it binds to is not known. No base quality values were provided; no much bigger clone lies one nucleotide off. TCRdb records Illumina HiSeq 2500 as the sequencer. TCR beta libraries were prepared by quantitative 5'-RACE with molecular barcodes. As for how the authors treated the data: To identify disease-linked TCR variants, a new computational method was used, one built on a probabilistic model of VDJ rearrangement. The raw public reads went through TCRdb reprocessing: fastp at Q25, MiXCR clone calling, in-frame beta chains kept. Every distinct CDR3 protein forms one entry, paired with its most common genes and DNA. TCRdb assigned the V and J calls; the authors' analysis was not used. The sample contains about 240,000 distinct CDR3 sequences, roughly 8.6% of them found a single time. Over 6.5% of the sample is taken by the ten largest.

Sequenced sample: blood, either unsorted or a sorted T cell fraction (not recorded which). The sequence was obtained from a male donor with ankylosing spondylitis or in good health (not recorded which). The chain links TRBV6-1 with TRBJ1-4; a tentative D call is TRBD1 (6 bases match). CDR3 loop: CASKSMGGATNEKLFF. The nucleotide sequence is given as TGTGCCAGCAAGAGTATGGGGGGCGCTACTAATGAAAAACTGTTTTTT.